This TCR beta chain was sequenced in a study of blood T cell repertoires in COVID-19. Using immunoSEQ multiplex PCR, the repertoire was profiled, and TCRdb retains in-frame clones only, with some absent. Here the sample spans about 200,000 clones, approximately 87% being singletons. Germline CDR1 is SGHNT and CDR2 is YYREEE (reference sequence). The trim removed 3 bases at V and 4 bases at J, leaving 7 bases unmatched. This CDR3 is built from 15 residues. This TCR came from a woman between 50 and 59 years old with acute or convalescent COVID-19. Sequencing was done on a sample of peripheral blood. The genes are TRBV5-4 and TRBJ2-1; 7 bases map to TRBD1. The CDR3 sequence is CASSSPGQPYNEQFF. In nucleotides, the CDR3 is TGTGCCAGCAGCTCCCCGGGACAGCCGTACAATGAGCAGTTCTTC.